This passage covers 23 T cell receptor beta chains from one sample sequenced in a study of shared clonotypes between healthy human individuals. Naive CD8 cells were CD45RO-negative, positively selected for CCR7, excluding terminally differentiated effector memory CD45RA+ cells. Profiled with immunoSEQ multiplex PCR; TCRdb holds only in-frame clones, not every one. The top ten hold roughly 0.1% of the sample, which has roughly 590,000 clones, roughly 96% seen once. Input material: naive CD8+ T cells sorted from blood. All receptors come from a woman between 25 and 40 years old in good health.

This chain links TRBV10-3 with TRBJ2-1; perhaps TRBD2 as D (6 bases). CDR1 is ENHRY, CDR2 SYGVKD, per germline. Trimming pared 5 bases from V and 0 bases from J, leaving 11 bases between. The CDR3 runs to 15 residues. For the CDR3, the DNA is TGTGCCATCAGTTGGGACTCGAGCTCCTACAATGAGCAGTTCTTC. Translating it yields CAISWDSSSYNEQFF.

The chain couples TRBV9 to TRBJ2-7; D unresolved. Germline CDR1 SGDLS, CDR2 YYNGEE. Trimming cost V 0 bases and J 4 bases, with 14 bases left between them. This CDR3 is 15 amino acids long. The DNA of the CDR3 is TGTGCCAGCAGCGTAGACGTTTCCCACGTGTACGAGCAGTACTTC. As protein: CASSVDVSHVYEQYF.

CDR3 in DNA: TGCGCCAGCAGCCAAGAAAACCGGGACAGGGGGAACTATGGCTACACCTTC. Translation: CASSQENRDRGNYGYTF. V is TRBV4-1 and J is TRBJ1-2; the match to TRBD1 covers 11 bases. The junction had 5 bases not matched to a gene; V was cut back by 0 bases and J by 2 bases. Germline V gives CDR1 MGHRA, CDR2 YSYEKL. This CDR3 has 17 residues.

The chain carries TRBV6-1 and TRBJ1-4; D uncertain. The germline V gene has CDR1 MNHNS and CDR2 SASEGT. CDR3 length equals 14 residues. Between the trimmed V and J ends, which lost 6 bases and 7 bases, there was a span of 15 bases. The CDR3 loop is CASSRRRPGEKLFF. The DNA of the CDR3 is TGTGCCAGCAGCCGTAGGAGGCCGGGTGAAAAACTGTTTTTT.

The chain links TRBV6-5 to TRBJ2-5; no clear D. The end of the DNA is better explained by TRBJ2-7, so the J call may be wrong. Germline CDR1 and CDR2: MNHEY and SVGAGI. The CDR3 extends over 12 amino acids. As DNA, the CDR3 is TGTGCCAGCAGTTCGTACGCCTACGAGCAGTACTTC. Encoded protein: CASSSYAYEQYF.

This clone was detected only once. The chain recombines TRBV29-1 with TRBJ2-3; 12 bases match TRBD2. The V and J ends lost 5 bases and 2 bases, in that order; junction bases with no gene match: 5. This CDR3 comprises 15 residues. Germline-derived CDR1 and CDR2 are SQVTM and ANQGSEA. In DNA, the CDR3 is TGCAGCGTTCAGACTAGCGGGAGCTTCACAGATACGCAGTATTTT. The encoded protein is CSVQTSGSFTDTQYF.

This clone occurred once. V and J are TRBV5-1 and TRBJ2-1; D is ambiguous. V was trimmed by 4 bases and J by 4 bases, leaving 15 bases between them. The CDR3 spans 15 residues. In germline, CDR1 is SGHRS, CDR2 YFSETQ. CDR3: CASSREKELYNEQFF. DNA for the CDR3: TGCGCCAGCAGCCGAGAAAAGGAACTTTACAATGAGCAGTTCTTC.

The gene calls are TRBV27 and TRBJ2-1, with a possible D match to TRBD2 (6 bases). CDR3 length: 13 residues. Per germline, CDR1 MNHEY and CDR2 SMNVEV (reference sequence). V was cut by 8 bases and J by 7 bases, with 15 bases left in between. The DNA of the CDR3 is TGTGCCAGCGGAACTGGCGGGGCGAATGAGCAGTTCTTC. It codes for CASGTGGANEQFF.

The chain couples TRBV13 to TRBJ2-7; TRBD2 agrees at 14 bases. Looked up from germline, CDR1 is PRHDT and CDR2 is FYEKMQ (reference sequence). After removal of 5 bases from V and 5 bases from J, the junction contained 8 bases not matched to a gene. The CDR3 totals 16 residues. CDR3 sequence reads: CASSPGTSGSVHEQYF. CDR3 nucleotides: TGTGCCAGCAGCCCCGGGACTAGCGGGAGTGTCCACGAGCAGTACTTC. The full variable domain, completed using reference TRBV13 and TRBJ2-7, is AAGVIQSPRHLIKEKRETATLKCYPIPRHDTVYWYQQGPGQDPQFLISFYEKMQSDKGSIPDRFSAQQFSDYHSELNMSSLELGDSALYFCASSPGTSGSVHEQYFGPGTRLTVT.

The chain uses TRBV2 and TRBJ2-7; TRBD2 aligns across 15 bases. After removal of 6 bases from V and 0 bases from J, the junction contained 9 bases not matched to a gene. CDR1 and CDR2 from the germline V gene are SNHLY and FYNNEI. The CDR3 contains 18 residues. CDR3 sequence: CASRTGLAGGPRSYEQYF. In nucleotides, the CDR3 is TGTGCCAGCAGGACGGGACTAGCGGGAGGCCCCCGCTCCTACGAGCAGTACTTC.

V gene TRBV2 combines with J gene TRBJ2-7, with TRBD2 matching 9 bases. Trimming removed 11 bases from V and 5 bases from J; junction bases left unmatched: 10. The length of the CDR3 is 13 residues. Germline-derived CDR1 and CDR2 are SNHLY and FYNNEI. The CDR3 here is CAGHSGRAHEQYF. In DNA, the CDR3 is TGTGCCGGCCATAGCGGGAGAGCCCACGAGCAGTACTTC.

About this clone: Other nucleotide sequences from this sample produce the same CDR3. The V call is TRBV9, the J call TRBJ2-1; 8 positions agree with TRBD2. After removal of 3 bases from V and 5 bases from J, the junction contained 4 bases not matched to a gene. The V gene's germline CDR1 is SGDLS and CDR2 YYNGEE. The CDR3 contains 14 residues. Here the CDR3 reads CASSASGRDNEQFF. The CDR3 DNA follows: TGTGCCAGCAGCGCGAGCGGGAGAGACAATGAGCAGTTCTTC.

This clone came up a few times. The genes are TRBV4-1 and TRBJ1-1, with 8 bases identical to TRBD1. CDR1 and CDR2 (germline): MGHRA, YSYEKL. V lost 3 bases to trimming and J lost 4 bases; unmatched junction nucleotides: 10. This CDR3 comprises 16 residues. The CDR3 bases are TGCGCCAGCAGCCATGAATCAAGGACAGGGAGCACTGAAGCTTTCTTT. It translates to CASSHESRTGSTEAFF.

CDR3 in DNA: TGCGCCAGCAGCCGCCTCGGACTAGCGAAAAACGAGCAGTACTTC. The encoded protein is CASSRLGLAKNEQYF. V is TRBV4-1 and J is TRBJ2-7; TRBD2 agrees at 9 bases. CDR3 length equals 15 residues. CDR1 and CDR2 from the germline V gene are MGHRA and YSYEKL. V trimming: 4 bases; J trimming: 5 bases; junction bases outside the gene matches: 9.

The chain is built from TRBV27 and TRBJ1-1; D perhaps matches TRBD1 (5 bases). The length of the CDR3 is 14 residues. Germline CDR1 MNHEY, CDR2 SMNVEV (reference sequence). The ends were cut back, 4 bases at V and 3 bases at J, with 12 bases in the middle. CDR3 residues: CASSSRRGYTEAFF. The CDR3, as DNA: TGTGCCAGCAGTTCACGGAGGGGTTACACTGAAGCTTTCTTT.

The rearrangement uses TRBV5-5 and TRBJ2-7, with 10 bases identical to TRBD2. The CDR3 contains 15 residues. Losses at the gene ends were 4 bases for V and 3 bases for J; bases not matched to a gene: 7. Per the germline V gene, CDR1 is SGHKS and CDR2 is YYEKEE (reference sequence). Here the CDR3 DNA reads TGTGCCAGCAGCGGAACCGGGACTAGCGACTACGAGCAGTACTTC. Residues: CASSGTGTSDYEQYF.

The chain carries TRBV19 and TRBJ2-3, with 9 bases that match TRBD1. With V trimmed by 6 bases and J by 2 bases, 3 bases remained unmatched. The CDR3 is 14 residues long. CDR1 LNHDA and CDR2 SQIVND come from the germline V gene (reference sequence). In DNA, the CDR3 is TGTGCCAGTAGCGACAGGGGGATCACAGATACGCAGTATTTT. Its translation: CASSDRGITDTQYF. The whole variable domain, remainder taken from reference TRBV19 and TRBJ2-3, is DGGITQSPKYLFRKEGQNVTLSCEQNLNHDAMYWYRQDPGQGLRLIYYSQIVNDFQKGDIAEGYSVSREKKESFPLTVTSAQKNPTAFYLCASSDRGITDTQYFGPGTRLTVL.

About this clone: The same CDR3 also results from other DNA sequences found in this sample. The chain couples TRBV2 to TRBJ2-7; TRBD1 is a possible D gene (6 bases). Per germline, CDR1 SNHLY and CDR2 FYNNEI. This CDR3 has 13 amino acids. V was cut by 2 bases and J by 5 bases, with 10 bases left in between. The CDR3 coding sequence is TGTGCCAGCAGTGAATTGGCAGGGGACGAGCAGTACTTC. Amino acid sequence: CASSELAGDEQYF.

This chain connects TRBV5-6 to TRBJ2-2; 9 bases map to TRBD2. CDR3 length: 17 amino acids. The germline gives CDR1 SGHDT, CDR2 YYEEEE. V lost 4 bases and J lost 5; bases outside the gene matches: 12. The CDR3 loop is CASSRSVAGVETGELFF. The CDR3 DNA sequence: TGTGCCAGCAGCCGGAGCGTAGCGGGAGTAGAGACCGGGGAGCTGTTTTTT.

The genes are TRBV5-5 and TRBJ2-7; 9 positions match TRBD1. J gave up 6 bases and V 2 bases, and 12 bases lay outside the gene matches. CDR3 length equals 16 residues. The germline gives CDR1 SGHKS, CDR2 YYEKEE (reference sequence). DNA for the CDR3: TGTGCCAGCAGCTTCCCGGCAGGACAGGGGACTCGCGAGCAGTACTTC. Translating gives CASSFPAGQGTREQYF.

The chain couples TRBV11-1 to TRBJ2-7, with D perhaps TRBD1 (6 bases). V gave up 5 bases and J gave up 5 bases, with 16 bases separating them. The CDR3 covers 14 residues. Germline CDR1 and CDR2: SGHAT and FQDESV (reference sequence). The CDR3 DNA sequence: TGTGCCAGCAGCCCCAGGGGCGATGTAGACGAGCAGTACTTC. It is translated as CASSPRGDVDEQYF.

The CDR3 coding sequence is TGTGCCAGCAGCTTAGGCCAAAGGGACAGGTCGCTATTCTCTGGAAACACCATATATTTT. It encodes CASSLGQRDRSLFSGNTIYF. J is TRBJ1-3 and V is TRBV13, with 8 bases that match TRBD1. V gave up 0 bases and J gave up 0 bases; unmatched junction bases: 13. CDR1 is PRHDT, CDR2 FYEKMQ, per germline (reference sequence). This CDR3 comprises 20 residues.

This clone was found once. Additional DNA sequences in this sample encode the identical CDR3. The chain couples TRBV7-9 to TRBJ2-1; D remains unclear. The CDR3 loop spans 14 amino acids. Germline CDR1 and CDR2: SEHNR and FQNEAQ (reference sequence). Trimming took off 0 bases at V and 2 bases at J, with 5 bases between the two ends. CDR3 coding DNA: TGTGCCAGCAGCTTAGCAGAAACCTACAATGAGCAGTTCTTC. Residues: CASSLAETYNEQFF.